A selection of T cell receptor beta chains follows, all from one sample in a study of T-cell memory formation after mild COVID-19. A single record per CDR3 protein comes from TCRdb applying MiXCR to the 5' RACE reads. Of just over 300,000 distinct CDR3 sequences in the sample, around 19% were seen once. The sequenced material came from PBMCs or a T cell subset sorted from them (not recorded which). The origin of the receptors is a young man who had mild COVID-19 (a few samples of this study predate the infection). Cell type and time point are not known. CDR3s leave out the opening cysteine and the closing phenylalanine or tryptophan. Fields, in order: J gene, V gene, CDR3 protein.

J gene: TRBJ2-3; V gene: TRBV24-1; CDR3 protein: ATSDGGILTQY
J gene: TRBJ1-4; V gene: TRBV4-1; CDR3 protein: ASSKSVLQPDEKLF
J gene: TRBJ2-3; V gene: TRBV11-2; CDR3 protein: ASTPQGKADTQY
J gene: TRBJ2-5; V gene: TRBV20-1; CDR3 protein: SARRLAGGPQETQY
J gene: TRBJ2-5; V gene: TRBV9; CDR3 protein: ASSVSGSEETQY
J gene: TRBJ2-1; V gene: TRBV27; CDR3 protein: ASSFGAPWDEQF
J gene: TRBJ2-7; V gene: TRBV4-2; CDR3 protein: ASSQEGTVYEQY
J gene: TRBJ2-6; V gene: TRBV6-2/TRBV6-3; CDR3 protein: ASTDRYGPSRANVLT
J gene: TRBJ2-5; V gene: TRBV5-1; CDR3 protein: ASSLETGKKTQY
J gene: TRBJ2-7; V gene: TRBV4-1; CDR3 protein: ASSQDSGAYEQY
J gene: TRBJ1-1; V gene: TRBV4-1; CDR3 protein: ASSLTGAGTEAF
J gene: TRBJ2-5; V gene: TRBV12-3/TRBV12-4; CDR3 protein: ASSGAGGRIETQY
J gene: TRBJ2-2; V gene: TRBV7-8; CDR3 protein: ASSSYERGGELF
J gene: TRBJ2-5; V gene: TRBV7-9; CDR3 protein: ASSSFGTSWQETQY
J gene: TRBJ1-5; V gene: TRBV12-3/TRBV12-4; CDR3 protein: ASSPQGGSVGQPQH
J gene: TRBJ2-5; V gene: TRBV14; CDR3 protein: ASSQWGVEETQY
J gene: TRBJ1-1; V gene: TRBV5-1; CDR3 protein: ASSLEDSEAF
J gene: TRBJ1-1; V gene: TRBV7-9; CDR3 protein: ASSELGRDTEAF
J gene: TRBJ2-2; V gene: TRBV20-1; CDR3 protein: SAPRPGGLTGELF
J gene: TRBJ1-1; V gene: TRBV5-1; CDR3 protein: ASREEMNTEAF
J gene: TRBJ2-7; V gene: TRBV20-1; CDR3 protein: SADSGVLRGEQY
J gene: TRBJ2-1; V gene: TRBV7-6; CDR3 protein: ASSLALAYFNEQF
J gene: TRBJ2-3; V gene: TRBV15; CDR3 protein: ATSPRTDPPTDTQY
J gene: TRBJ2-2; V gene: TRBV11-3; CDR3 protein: ASSLDQGGSVNTGELF
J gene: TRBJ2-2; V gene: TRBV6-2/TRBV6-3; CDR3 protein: ASSYDGQGATTGELF
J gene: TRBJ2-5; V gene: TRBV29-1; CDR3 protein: SVVERGQETQY
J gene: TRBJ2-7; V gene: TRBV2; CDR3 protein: ASASAYEKY
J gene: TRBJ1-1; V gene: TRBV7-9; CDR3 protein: ASSLGQADEAF
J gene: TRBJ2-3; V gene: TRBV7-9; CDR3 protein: ASSLGVRKRTDTQY
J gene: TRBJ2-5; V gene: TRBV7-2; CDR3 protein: ASSADVPKRTQY
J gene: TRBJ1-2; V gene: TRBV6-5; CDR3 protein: ASSYSEANYGYT
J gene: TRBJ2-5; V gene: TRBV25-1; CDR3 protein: ASSEHRGPETQY
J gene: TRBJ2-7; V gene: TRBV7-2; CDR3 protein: ASSLDFGSWYEQY
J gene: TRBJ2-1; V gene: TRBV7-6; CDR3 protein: ASSLMGGSYNEQF
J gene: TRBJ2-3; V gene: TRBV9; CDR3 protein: ASSTSNRPNTDTQY
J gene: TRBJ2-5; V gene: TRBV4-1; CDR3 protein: ASSRGRVIPPYQETQY
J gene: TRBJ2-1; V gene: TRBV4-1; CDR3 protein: ASSTQLRGEIYYNEQF
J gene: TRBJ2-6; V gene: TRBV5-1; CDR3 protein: ASRRTGGDDGANVLT
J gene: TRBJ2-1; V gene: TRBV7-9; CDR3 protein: ASSLGYLTSGDNEQF
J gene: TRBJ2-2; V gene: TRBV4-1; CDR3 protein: ASSRLVSGTGAAGELF
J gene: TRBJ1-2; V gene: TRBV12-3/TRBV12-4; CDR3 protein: ASSLRHLDLGYT
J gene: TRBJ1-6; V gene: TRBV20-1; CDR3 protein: SAQGGGAYNSPLH
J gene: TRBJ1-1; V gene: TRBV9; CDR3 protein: ASSVAGMNTEAF
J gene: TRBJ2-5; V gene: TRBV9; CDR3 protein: ASSGGGDWETQY
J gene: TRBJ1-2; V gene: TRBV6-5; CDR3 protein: ASSYADRDVDGYT
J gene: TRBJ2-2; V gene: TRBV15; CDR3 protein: ATGLPNTGELF
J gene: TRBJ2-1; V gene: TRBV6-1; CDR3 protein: ATQVGTGALSSYNEQF
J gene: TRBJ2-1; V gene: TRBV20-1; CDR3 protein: SFSRGDNEQF
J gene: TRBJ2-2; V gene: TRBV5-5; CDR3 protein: ASSLDGYTGELF
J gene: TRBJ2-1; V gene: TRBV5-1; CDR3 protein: ASSLERPSYNEQF
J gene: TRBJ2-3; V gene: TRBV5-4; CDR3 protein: ASSFVDTQY
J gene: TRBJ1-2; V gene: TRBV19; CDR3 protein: ATRTLTSYGYT